This is a list of T cell receptor beta chains from one sample in a study of T cells after yellow fever vaccination. TCRdb re-analysed the 5' RACE reads in MiXCR, keeping a single row per CDR3 protein. In the table there are 250,000 to 400,000 distinct CDR3 sequences, over 3.5% of which are singletons. The specimen was PBMCs, collected 5 days after the yellow fever booster vaccination. The receptors originated from a man aged 18 to 35 who received the YFV17D yellow fever vaccine. CDR3s include the opening cysteine and the closing phenylalanine or tryptophan. For some rows the clone size is stated as once, few or many, or as a class when expanded; others skip it.

CASSLGADTEAFF,TRBV5-5,few,TRBJ1-1
CASSFAEDQPQHF,TRBV12-3/TRBV12-4,few,TRBJ1-5
CASALAGGRNEQFF,TRBV5-1,.,TRBJ2-1
CATSDLSSGGEQFF,TRBV24-1,.,TRBJ2-1
CASSPQRVVHTQYF,TRBV28,few,TRBJ2-3
CSALSGGAEETQYF,TRBV20-1,.,TRBJ2-5
CASSLRGQALYGYTF,TRBV13,few,TRBJ1-2
CATSTTQWGSEQYF,TRBV15,few,TRBJ2-7
CSARDVQGPNQPQHF,TRBV20-1,many,TRBJ1-5
CASSPMGVTTGELFF,TRBV5-1,.,TRBJ2-2
CASSQDFRVANIQYF,TRBV4-3,many,TRBJ2-4
CASSVGDLRGGYNEQFF,TRBV9,few,TRBJ2-1
CASSHQEVGELFF,TRBV4-3,.,TRBJ2-2
CSVQSGRYEQYF,TRBV29-1,.,TRBJ2-7
CASGTPTERLAGVPSYNEQFF,TRBV7-2,many,TRBJ2-1
CASSDGTSGGGSYNEQFF,TRBV25-1,.,TRBJ2-1
CASSQGPGFLRYEQYF,TRBV3-1,many,TRBJ2-7
CASSQEAGPSGDTQYF,TRBV14,few,TRBJ2-3
CASSQNRGPYGYTF,TRBV3-1,many,TRBJ1-2
CASTPLAGLTDTQYF,TRBV12-3/TRBV12-4,many,TRBJ2-3
CASSPPPGDTQYF,TRBV9,few,TRBJ2-3
CASSFGPGTDTQYF,TRBV5-1,few,TRBJ2-3
CASSRGSNTGELFF,TRBV18,.,TRBJ2-2
CASSPRTGATYEQYF,TRBV18,few,TRBJ2-7
CASSLPPGGNPGELYF,TRBV7-2,.,TRBJ2-2
CASSDPREGDTGELFF,TRBV6-4,.,TRBJ2-2
CASSLQAGGYETQYF,TRBV7-3,.,TRBJ2-5
CASSLIGQVSSGELFF,TRBV7-3,.,TRBJ2-2
CASSLPGGVPGELFF,TRBV11-2,.,TRBJ2-2
CASSLRGDSGNGYTF,TRBV27,.,TRBJ1-2
CASSVAPGVGEQFF,TRBV9,.,TRBJ2-1
CASSHGRGPWYEQYF,TRBV6-5,few,TRBJ2-7
CASSKGGGVTNEKLFF,TRBV19,.,TRBJ1-4
CASSERLSTEAFF,TRBV5-1,.,TRBJ1-1
CAWRDIQPTLHF,TRBV30,many,TRBJ1-6
CASSSTAGANTEAFF,TRBV7-9,.,TRBJ1-1
CASSWADSYEQYF,TRBV27,few,TRBJ2-7
CASTRQREEALNTEAFF,TRBV2,few,TRBJ1-1
CSARDLGGSYTGELFF,TRBV20-1,.,TRBJ2-2
CASSLVPAGVFTDTQYF,TRBV11-2,few,TRBJ2-3
CASSTLGQGNQPQHF,TRBV6-5,.,TRBJ1-5
CASGTQAGGHDTQYF,TRBV5-1,few,TRBJ2-3
CASSLSGLAGGADTQYF,TRBV5-1,many,TRBJ2-3
CASSQVRQGTEAFF,TRBV4-1,.,TRBJ1-1
CSVEDPTGLNYNEQFF,TRBV29-1,many,TRBJ2-1
CATSGRGFAETQYF,TRBV24-1,.,TRBJ2-5
CASSQGQGEETQYF,TRBV11-2,.,TRBJ2-5
CASSPPGAGGYTF,TRBV5-1,.,TRBJ1-2
CASSLTGSGGTEAFF,TRBV5-1,.,TRBJ1-1
CAISESRSHEQFF,TRBV10-3,many,TRBJ2-1